The 9 T cell receptor delta chains below were found in one sample sequenced in a study of γδ T cells in repeated Plasmodium falciparum infection. Flow sorting of PBMC yielded separate Vgamma9/Vdelta2+ and Vdelta2-negative gammadelta T cell populations for bulk repertoire analysis. TCRdb re-analyzed the multiplex PCR reads via CATT. This sample yields approximately 93,000 delta-chain clones, of which 0.95% to 1% are seen a single time; approximately 9.6% belongs to the top ten. Sequenced sample: gamma-delta T cells from blood. The receptors were gathered from a pool of human donors (malaria-infected and uninfected, not separated).

Details on this clone: A far larger clone differs by one base, so this is likely a read error. This CDR3 is also generated by other DNA sequences in the sample. The gene calls are TRDV1 and TRDJ2; the D gene is possibly TRDD3 (7 bases). Because TCRdb records no J gene, it was assigned here through a match of the DNA to germline. The CDR3 contains 27 residues. Germline V gene data show CDR1 as TSWWSYY and CDR2 as QGS. Trimming pared 2 bases from V and 6 bases from J, leaving 49 bases between. DNA for the CDR3: TGTGCTCTTGGGGAAAGCGGATCATTCCTAAGGAGGGGGATGGGGGGATCGAGGCCCGATGAAGCAGCACAACTCTTCTTT. It is translated as CALGESGSFLRRGMGGSRPDEAAQLFF.

This clone was observed at least ten times. This DNA's translation differs at residue 13 from TCRdb's protein, which comes from a much larger clone; a read error is likely, and the protein shown is translated from the DNA. The chain employs TRDV2 and TRDJ1, with 12 positions matching TRDD3. TCRdb leaves out the J gene; it was filled in here by matching the DNA to germline. This CDR3 has 18 residues. The trim removed 3 bases at V and 3 bases at J, leaving 13 bases unmatched. Looked up from germline, CDR1 is GEAIGNYY and CDR2 is EKD. The CDR3 DNA sequence: TGTGCCTGTGACCCATTACTGGGGGATACCCCGTACGCCGATAAACTCATCTTT. This sequence encodes CACDPLLGDTPYADKLIF.

About this clone itself: This DNA's translation and the protein TCRdb lists, from a much larger clone, do not match at residue 7, likely due to a read error; the protein shown is translated from the DNA. V usage is TRDV2 and J usage is TRDJ1; weak D call: TRDD3 (6 bases). TCRdb lists no J gene, so it was determined here by aligning the DNA to germline. Trimming took 3 bases from V and 4 from J, leaving 26 bases between them. The germline CDR1 and CDR2 sequences are GEAIGNYY and EKD. This CDR3 region has 18 residues. CDR3 sequence reads: CACDQMGFPGDGSDKLIF. In DNA, the CDR3 is TGTGCCTGTGACCAAATGGGCTTCCCGGGGGACGGGAGCGATAAACTCATCTTT.

The sample holds a few counts of this clone. The protein TCRdb lists belongs to a much larger clone and differs from this DNA's translation at residue 9, which points to a read error; the protein shown is made from the DNA. CDR3 bases: TGTGCCTGTGACACCGTTGGTACTAGGGGACCAAAGTACACCGATAAACTCATCTTT. As protein: CACDTVGTRGPKYTDKLIF. This rearrangement joins TRDV2 to TRDJ1; TRDD3 is a possible D gene (5 bases). TCRdb gives no J gene; it was assigned here by matching the DNA to germline. This CDR3 region has 19 residues. Trimming pared 0 bases from V and 0 bases from J, leaving 22 bases between. Germline CDR1 is GEAIGNYY and CDR2 is EKD.

There are a few counts of this clone. This probably arose from a read error, given a far larger clone one base away. Other nucleotide sequences in the sample specify the same CDR3. The chain joins TRDV2 to TRDJ1, with TRDD3 identical over 7 bases. The J gene was missing in TCRdb and was found by matching the end of the DNA to germline. The germline V gene encodes CDR1 GEAIGNYY and CDR2 EKD. This CDR3 is built from 20 residues. The CDR3 DNA is TGCGCCTGTGACACCGCCATCCTTACTGGGGAATTGGGTCGGACCGATAAACTCATCTTT. It codes for CACDTAILTGELGRTDKLIF.

This clone was counted only a few times. This DNA's translation differs at residue 6 from TCRdb's protein, which comes from a much larger clone; a read error is likely, and the protein shown is translated from the DNA. This rearrangement joins TRDV2 to TRDJ1, with 12 positions matching TRDD3. Because TCRdb records no J gene, it was assigned here through a match of the DNA to germline. Germline loops: CDR1 GEAIGNYY, CDR2 EKD. The CDR3 extends over 17 amino acids. With V trimmed by 3 bases and J by 0 bases, 7 bases remained unmatched. CDR3 DNA sequence: TGTGCCTGTGACTTCAGACTGGGGGATACCAACACCGATAAACTCATCTTT. Residues: CACDFRLGDTNTDKLIF.

On this clone: A far larger clone is one base from this, pointing to a likely read error. The sample carries other DNA sequences with the same CDR3. The gene calls are TRDV2 and TRDJ1; D is possibly TRDD2 (9 bases). TCRdb carries no J gene annotation; the J gene was assigned here by matching the DNA with germline. Trimming took off 3 bases at V and 7 bases at J, with 41 bases between the two ends. The CDR3 totals 22 residues. Germline V CDR1 and CDR2: GEAIGNYY, EKD. DNA of the CDR3: TGTGCCTGTGACTCCCTTGGCCTTCCTACGCTTATAGGTGGTCTGGGGGAGGGTAAACTCATCTTT. Protein: CACDSLGLPTLIGGLGEGKLIF.

This clone was detected many times. TCRdb's listed protein matches a much larger clone and diverges from this DNA's translation at residue 8, likely through a read error; the protein shown comes from the DNA. This rearrangement joins TRDV2 to TRDJ1, with D possibly being TRDD2 (5 bases). The J gene, missing from TCRdb, was assigned here through DNA to germline matching. The V end was cut by 1 base, the J end by 0 bases, with 29 bases between. Germline V gives CDR1 GEAIGNYY, CDR2 EKD. This CDR3 spans 21 amino acids. CDR3 bases: TGTGCCTGTGACACAGTTTCCTGCGCTGAAGGGCGGCCCTCATACACCGATAAACTCATCTTT. It translates to CACDTVSCAEGRPSYTDKLIF.

This clone was recorded at least ten times. This clone may be a read error of a much larger clone one base away. The sample contains more than one DNA sequence encoding this CDR3. The rearrangement links TRDV1 to TRDJ1, with 9 bases lining up with TRDD3. CDR3 size: 23 residues. Trimming cost V 0 bases and J 11 bases; bases outside gene matches: 34. Germline loops: CDR1 TSWWSYY, CDR2 QGS. The CDR3 DNA follows: TGTGCTCTTGGGGAACTACTTTTAAGGTCCTCTACCGTACTGGGGGACAACTCCGGGGGGCTCATCTTT. It yields the protein CALGELLLRSSTVLGDNSGGLIF.